This TCR beta chain appears in the sequencing data of a study of CD8+ T cells in alopecia areata. Across the study: Severity of treated patients was scored by affected scalp percentage.

The CDR3 has 16 residues. V lost 0 bases, J lost 4 bases, and 15 bases lay in between. CDR1 is MNHEY, CDR2 SVGAGI, per germline. The treatment is: oral pan-JAK inhibitor, 5-10 mg twice daily. The sequencing template was cDNA reverse transcribed from extracted RNA. Measured with immunoSEQ multiplex PCR; TCRdb has only the in-frame clones, and not every one. The sample lists roughly 200,000 clones, roughly 53% occurring once. The material sequenced was CD8+ T cells sorted from blood, taken at week 24, from a patient treated with tofacitinib. The chain is built from TRBV6-5 and TRBJ1-2; D call uncertain. The source is a human donor with alopecia areata. The CDR3 DNA sequence: TGTGCCAGCAGTTACTCGGAGGAGGGCCGCTCCTATGGCTACACCTTC. It specifies CASSYSEEGRSYGYTF.